The 30 T cell receptor beta chains below all came from one sample that was sequenced in a study of PD-1 blockade in classical Hodgkin lymphoma. As to time point: cycle 4 day 1 (C4D1), after 5 to 7 weeks of nivolumab. With no exception, relapse followed autologous stem cell transplantation in all patients, and brentuximab vedotin exposure varied. Magnetic negative selection served to purify CD4+ T cells out of PBMCs that had been thawed. The assay was immunoSEQ multiplex PCR, and TCRdb's table has in-frame clones only and misses some. There are roughly 20,000 clones in the sample; approximately 70% occur only once, and just under 2.5% lies in the top ten. This sample comprised CD4+ T cells from blood, obtained before the fourth cycle of nivolumab. The origin of the receptors is a human donor with classical Hodgkin lymphoma.

This chain links TRBV30 with TRBJ2-2; no firm D call. V shed 3 bases and J shed 9 bases, with 20 bases lying between them. This CDR3 is built from 15 residues. In germline, CDR1 is GTSNPN, CDR2 SVGIG (reference sequence). CDR3 loop: CAWRRQELFFRELFF. CDR3 nucleotide sequence: TGTGCCTGGAGGAGGCAGGAGTTGTTTTTTCGGGAGCTGTTTTTT.

This chain joins TRBV4-2 and TRBJ2-2; D is possibly TRBD1 (6 bases). The ends were cut back, 0 bases at V and 7 bases at J, with 12 bases in the middle. The CDR3 is 15 amino acids. Germline CDR1 is LGHNA and CDR2 is YNFKEQ. The CDR3 reads CASSQDQGSSGELFF. The CDR3, as DNA: TGTGCCAGCAGCCAAGACCAGGGGAGCAGCGGGGAGCTGTTTTTT.

In this sample, this clone turned up a few times. This chain links TRBV9 with TRBJ1-6; 10 bases map to TRBD1. Germline CDR1 is SGDLS and CDR2 is YYNGEE. Losses at the gene ends were 2 bases for V and 8 bases for J; bases not matched to a gene: 4. This CDR3 is 15 amino acids long. The CDR3 reads CASSVSGTGDSPLHF. The DNA of the CDR3 is TGTGCCAGCAGCGTTTCCGGGACAGGGGATTCACCCCTCCACTTT.

The V call is TRBV28, the J call TRBJ1-2, with 9 positions matching TRBD1. With V trimmed by 2 bases and J by 4 bases, 2 bases remained unmatched. The CDR3 is 14 residues long. Germline V gene data show CDR1 as MDHEN and CDR2 as SYDVKM. The DNA of the CDR3 is TGTGCCAGCAGTTTAGGGACAGGGTCCTATGGCTACACCTTC. Protein sequence: CASSLGTGSYGYTF.

The rearrangement links TRBV7-2 to TRBJ2-1, with D perhaps matching TRBD1 or TRBD2 (5 bases each). Germline CDR1 is SGHTA and CDR2 is FQGNSA. The CDR3 is 15 residues long. With 4 bases removed from V and 8 bases from J, the gap between germline ends came to 18 bases. DNA of the CDR3: TGTGCCAGCAGCTCGCATGGGACCCGAAATGATGAGCAGTTCTTC. Amino acid sequence: CASSSHGTRNDEQFF.

The chain's CDR3 is CASSPGWTEAFF. The CDR3 DNA reads as TGTGCCAGCAGCCCGGGTTGGACTGAAGCTTTCTTT. The chain employs TRBV11-3 and TRBJ1-1; no firm D call. CDR3 length equals 12 residues. From germline, CDR1 is SGHNT and CDR2 YENEEA. Trimming removed 5 bases from V and 5 bases from J, with 9 bases in between.

V usage is TRBV2 and J usage is TRBJ2-2; D gene ambiguous. The ends were cut back, 6 bases at V and 0 bases at J, with 5 bases in the middle. This CDR3 has 13 amino acids. Germline V gives CDR1 SNHLY, CDR2 FYNNEI. The CDR3 DNA follows: TGTGCCAGCAGGGCAACGAACACCGGGGAGCTGTTTTTT. Translating gives CASRATNTGELFF.

J is TRBJ1-1 and V is TRBV18; tentatively, D is TRBD1 (6 bases). This CDR3 region has 13 residues. The germline V gene encodes CDR1 KGHSH and CDR2 LQKENI. The V end was cut by 4 bases, the J end by 1 base, with 7 bases between. As DNA, the CDR3 is TGTGCCAGCTCACTGGACAGGAACACTGAAGCTTTCTTT. Encoded protein: CASSLDRNTEAFF.

The V gene is TRBV19, the J gene TRBJ1-2, with D maybe TRBD1 (6 bases). The CDR3 runs 16 residues. Trimming left V 2 bases short and J 8 bases short, with 21 bases between. CDR1 and CDR2 from the germline V gene are LNHDA and SQIVND (reference sequence). The CDR3 DNA reads as TGTGCCAGTAGTATAATGGGCGACAGGTGGAAAAGAGGCTACACCTTC. Protein product: CASSIMGDRWKRGYTF.

This clone was found a few times. V gene TRBV5-4 combines with J gene TRBJ2-3; 7 nucleotides match TRBD2. Trimming removed 4 bases from V and 3 bases from J; junction bases left unmatched: 8. This CDR3 region has 15 residues. The germline CDR1 and CDR2 sequences are SGHNT and YYREEE (reference sequence). CDR3: CASSKGLPRTDTQYF. The CDR3 DNA is TGTGCCAGCAGCAAGGGACTACCGAGGACAGATACGCAGTATTTT.

This chain's CDR3 is CASSYGQVGVYEQYF. In nucleotides, the CDR3 is TGTGCCAGCAGTTATGGACAGGTCGGGGTATACGAGCAGTACTTC. This rearrangement joins TRBV6-5 to TRBJ2-7; 7 nucleotides match TRBD1. CDR1 and CDR2 from the germline V gene are MNHEY and SVGAGI. The CDR3 is 15 residues long. Germline trimming cut 3 bases from V and 4 bases from J; bases unmatched to any gene: 9.

This chain connects TRBV4-1 to TRBJ2-7; possibly TRBD1 for D (6 bases). V was cut by 4 bases and J by 2 bases, with 18 bases left in between. The CDR3 totals 16 residues. Germline CDR1 reads MGHRA; CDR2 reads YSYEKL. The CDR3 spells CASSPIQGMETYEQYF. DNA for the CDR3: TGCGCCAGCAGCCCCATACAGGGTATGGAAACCTACGAGCAGTACTTC.

This clone was seen more than once but under ten times. V gene TRBV7-2 combines with J gene TRBJ2-2; maybe TRBD1 (6 bases). V was clipped by 5 bases and J by 0 bases, with 13 bases between them. Germline V CDR1 and CDR2: SGHTA, FQGNSA. CDR3 size: 16 residues. The CDR3 is CASSQAGTTNTGELFF. CDR3 DNA sequence: TGTGCCAGCAGCCAGGCCGGGACAACGAACACCGGGGAGCTGTTTTTT.

V is TRBV19 and J is TRBJ2-7; D is unclear. CDR1 and CDR2 from the germline V gene are LNHDA and SQIVND (reference sequence). V lost 3 bases, J lost 3 bases, and 9 bases lay in between. The CDR3 spans 13 residues. This chain's CDR3 is CASSIQVNYEQYF. Written as DNA, the CDR3 is TGTGCCAGTAGTATTCAGGTAAACTACGAGCAGTACTTC.

The chain employs TRBV5-4 and TRBJ2-7; tentatively, D is TRBD2 (8 bases). CDR3 length equals 16 residues. Germline assignment: CDR1 SGHNT and CDR2 YYREEE (reference sequence). V lost 0 bases and J 1 base, leaving 14 bases between the germline ends. The CDR3 coding sequence is TGTGCCAGCAGCTTGGGAGGGGGCGGGGGGTCCTACGAGCAGTACTTC. Encoded protein: CASSLGGGGGSYEQYF. The whole variable domain, remainder taken from reference TRBV5-4 and TRBJ2-7, is ETGVTQSPTHLIKTRGQQVTLRCSSQSGHNTVSWYQQALGQGPQFIFQYYREEENGRGNFPPRFSGLQFPNYSSELNVNALELDDSALYLCASSLGGGGGSYEQYFGPGTRLTVT.

As DNA, the CDR3 is TGCGCCAGCAGCCAAGATCGGGGGCCGAATGAAAAACTGTTTTTT. Translation: CASSQDRGPNEKLFF. The gene calls are TRBV4-3 and TRBJ1-4; tentatively, D is TRBD1 (6 bases). Trimming left V 0 bases short and J 5 bases short, with 10 bases between. The CDR3 covers 15 residues. Germline V gene sequence: CDR1 LGHNA, CDR2 YSLEER.

This rearrangement joins TRBV18 to TRBJ2-7, with 8 positions matching TRBD2. With V trimmed by 3 bases and J by 4 bases, 5 bases remained unmatched. Germline loops: CDR1 KGHSH, CDR2 LQKENI. The CDR3 loop spans 14 amino acids. CDR3 in DNA: TGTGCCAGCTCACCCCGGGAGGGAAGATACGAGCAGTACTTC. As protein: CASSPREGRYEQYF.

A single count supports this clone. The chain combines TRBV25-1 with TRBJ2-7; D is perhaps TRBD2 (6 bases). The V gene's germline CDR1 is MGHDK and CDR2 SYGVNS. V dropped 1 base and J dropped 7 bases, with 17 bases sitting between them. The CDR3 runs 15 residues. The CDR3 region is CASSELGSGSSEQYF. In nucleotides, the CDR3 is TGTGCCAGCAGTGAATTGGGTAGCGGCTCCTCGGAGCAGTACTTC.

The chain carries TRBV12-5 and TRBJ2-3; D assignment may be TRBD1 or TRBD2 (5 bases each). V was shortened by 7 bases and J by 5 bases, with 13 bases between the two germline ends. This CDR3 contains 13 residues. Germline V gene sequence: CDR1 LGHNT, CDR2 FRNRAP. CDR3 coding DNA: TGTGCTAGTGCCCTAGGGGAGAAAGATACGCAGTATTTT. Its translation: CASALGEKDTQYF. Combining the CDR3 with reference TRBV12-5 and TRBJ2-3 gives the whole variable domain DARVTQTPRHKVTEMGQEVTMRCQPILGHNTVFWYRQTMMQGLELLAYFRNRAPLDDSGMPKDRFSAEMPDATLATLKIQPSEPRDSAVYFCASALGEKDTQYFGPGTRLTVL.

The V gene is TRBV7-2, the J gene TRBJ2-1, with TRBD1 matching 8 bases. Germline values: CDR1 SGHTA, CDR2 FQGNSA. The CDR3 is 15 residues long. After removal of 5 bases from V and 4 bases from J, the junction contained 7 bases not matched to a gene. CDR3 DNA: TGTGCCAGCAGCCTCGACAGGGGAACTTACAATGAGCAGTTCTTC. This sequence encodes CASSLDRGTYNEQFF.

This chain links TRBV7-2 with TRBJ2-7; 7 positions match TRBD2. After removal of 3 bases from V and 4 bases from J, the junction contained 6 bases not matched to a gene. The CDR3 contains 14 residues. CDR1 is SGHTA, CDR2 FQGNSA, per germline. The CDR3 coding sequence is TGTGCCAGCAGCTTCTCGCGGGGGTTATACGAGCAGTACTTC. It codes for CASSFSRGLYEQYF.

This chain links TRBV2 with TRBJ2-1; TRBD2 agrees at 11 bases. The CDR3 loop spans 19 amino acids. J was trimmed by 8 bases and V by 3 bases; bases with no gene match: 18. Germline V gene sequence: CDR1 SNHLY, CDR2 FYNNEI. CDR3 loop: CASSDIARLAGNLRDEQFF. CDR3 bases: TGTGCCAGCAGTGATATCGCGCGACTAGCGGGAAATTTGAGGGATGAGCAGTTCTTC. Based on the CDR3 plus reference TRBV2 and TRBJ2-1, the full variable domain is EPEVTQTPSHQVTQMGQEVILRCVPISNHLYFYWYRQILGQKVEFLVSFYNNEISEKSEIFDDQFSVERPDGSNFTLKIRSTKLEDSAMYFCASSDIARLAGNLRDEQFFGPGTRLTVL.

V is TRBV11-2 and J is TRBJ2-3; the D call may be TRBD1 or TRBD2 (5 bases each). Germline CDR1 SGHAT, CDR2 FQNNGV. The CDR3 extends over 13 amino acids. V lost 5 bases and J 7 bases, leaving 13 bases between the germline ends. CDR3 residues: CASSPRGVNTQYF. The CDR3 coding sequence is TGTGCCAGCAGCCCTAGAGGGGTGAATACGCAGTATTTT.

The V and J genes are TRBV6-6 and TRBJ2-7, with D possibly matching TRBD2 (5 bases). This CDR3 is built from 14 residues. Between the trimmed V and J ends, which lost 1 base and 3 bases, there was a span of 10 bases. CDR1 is MNHNY and CDR2 is SVGAGI in the germline V gene (reference sequence). The CDR3 DNA is TGTGCCAGCAGTTACTTTTTTGGACTCTACGAGCAGTACTTC. Translation gives CASSYFFGLYEQYF.

The chain recombines TRBV27 with TRBJ1-4; D uncertain. Germline CDR1 is MNHEY and CDR2 is SMNVEV (reference sequence). This CDR3 region has 14 residues. Trimming pared 4 bases from V and 3 bases from J, leaving 9 bases between. The CDR3 region is CASSSRWANEKLFF. In DNA, the CDR3 is TGTGCCAGCAGTTCAAGGTGGGCTAATGAAAAACTGTTTTTT.

This chain connects TRBV10-1 to TRBJ1-5; D may be TRBD1 (5 bases). CDR3 length: 16 residues. V was shortened by 3 bases and J by 2 bases, with 14 bases between the two germline ends. Germline V lookup: CDR1 WNHNN, CDR2 SYGVQD (reference sequence). Here the CDR3 DNA reads TGCGCCAGCAGTGACCTAAGACAGTCCCGCAATCAGCCCCAGCATTTT. As protein: CASSDLRQSRNQPQHF.

This clone is labeled as medium-sized. The chain employs TRBV14 and TRBJ2-7; D is tentatively TRBD1 or TRBD2 (6 bases each). The CDR3 consists of 15 residues. Trimming removed 1 base at V and 7 bases at J, with 17 bases between. CDR1 and CDR2 (germline): SGHDN, FVKESK. CDR3 sequence reads: CASSQVPAGAGEQYF. In DNA form, the CDR3 reads TGTGCCAGCAGCCAAGTCCCGGCAGGGGCGGGGGAGCAGTACTTC. Based on the CDR3 plus reference TRBV14 and TRBJ2-7, the full variable domain is EAGVTQFPSHSVIEKGQTVTLRCDPISGHDNLYWYRRVMGKEIKFLLHFVKESKQDESGMPNNRFLAERTGGTYSTLKVQPAELEDSGVYFCASSQVPAGAGEQYFGPGTRLTVT.

This clone was observed once. A junction end diverges from the germline sequence, so it may reflect a read error. Distinct nucleotide sequences in the sample also encode this CDR3. This rearrangement joins TRBV4-1 to TRBJ2-7; 8 nucleotides line up with TRBD1. Germline V gene sequence: CDR1 MGHRA, CDR2 YSYEKL. The CDR3 runs 15 residues. This CDR3 reads CASSQDTGGVYEQYF. CDR3 DNA sequence: TGCGCCAGCAGCCAAGATACAGGGGGAGTCTACGAACAGTACTTC.

In its sample, this clone was seen once. CDR3 nucleotides: TGTGCCAGCAGCTTACAACCACCCTACGAGCAGTACTTC. Encoded protein: CASSLQPPYEQYF. The chain carries TRBV11-1 and TRBJ2-7; D remains ambiguous. The CDR3 totals 13 residues. Germline assignment: CDR1 SGHAT and CDR2 FQDESV (reference sequence). Trimming took 2 bases from V and 2 from J, leaving 7 bases between them.

The chain uses TRBV18 and TRBJ2-7; D remains unclear. CDR1 is KGHSH and CDR2 is LQKENI in the germline V gene. V lost 2 bases, J lost 5 bases, and 13 bases lay in between. The length of the CDR3 is 14 residues. Here the CDR3 DNA reads TGTGCCAGCTCACCAAGTATTAGGTGGGACGAGCAGTACTTC. This sequence encodes CASSPSIRWDEQYF.